Listed here are 14 T cell receptor beta chains from one sample, sequenced in a study of OX40 agonist ivuxolimab in advanced cancers. Profiled with immunoSEQ multiplex PCR; TCRdb holds only in-frame clones, not every one. This table has 100,000 or so clones, 87% appearing once. The starting material was CD4+ or CD8+ T cells sorted from blood, obtained in a trial of the OX40 agonist ivuxolimab. The source is an adult with an advanced solid tumor such as melanoma, head and neck, liver or kidney cancer.

The V gene is TRBV7-3, the J gene TRBJ2-6, with D perhaps matching TRBD1 or TRBD2 (5 bases each). Trimming took off 5 bases at V and 0 bases at J, with 17 bases between the two ends. CDR1 and CDR2 from the germline V gene are SGHTA and FQGTGA. This CDR3 has 18 amino acids. CDR3 bases: TGTGCCAGCAGCCGACAGCGGTCGCTTAGCTCTGGGGCCAACGTCCTGACTTTC. It translates to CASSRQRSLSSGANVLTF.

This chain uses TRBV7-6 with TRBJ2-7; 8 positions agree with TRBD1. CDR1 and CDR2 (germline): SGHVS, FNYEAQ. CDR3 size: 15 residues. With V trimmed by 4 bases and J by 2 bases, 7 bases remained unmatched. The CDR3: CASSSGTGAPYEQYF. Written as DNA, the CDR3 is TGTGCCAGCAGCTCAGGGACAGGAGCTCCCTACGAGCAGTACTTC. The entire variable domain, with the rest obtained from reference TRBV7-6 and TRBJ2-7, is as follows: GAGVSQSPRYKVTKRGQDVALRCDPISGHVSLYWYRQALGQGPEFLTYFNYEAQQDKSGLPNDRFSAERPEGSISTLTIQRTEQRDSAMYRCASSSGTGAPYEQYFGPGTRLTVT.

The rearrangement joins TRBV7-3 to TRBJ1-3, with D unresolved. This CDR3 region has 15 residues. Germline CDR1 SGHTA, CDR2 FQGTGA. V was pared by 2 bases and J by 3 bases, with 11 bases between. The CDR3: CASSLGSSYGNTIYF. The CDR3 DNA reads as TGTGCCAGCAGCTTAGGCAGTTCATATGGAAACACCATATATTTT.

The V call is TRBV7-6, the J call TRBJ2-1, with D possibly being TRBD2 (6 bases). Germline V CDR1 and CDR2: SGHVS, FNYEAQ. V lost 2 bases and J lost 10, with 12 bases in between. This CDR3 contains 13 residues. The CDR3 sequence: CASSLWDLGEQFF. The CDR3 DNA reads TGTGCCAGCAGCTTATGGGACTTAGGGGAGCAGTTCTTC.

The CDR3 region is CASSLVQHRGEQFF. The CDR3 DNA reads TGTGCCAGCAGCTTAGTACAGCACCGGGGTGAGCAGTTCTTC. The V call is TRBV7-2, the J call TRBJ2-1; tentative D call: TRBD2 (5 bases). Trimming stripped 1 base from V and 9 bases from J, with 13 bases between. Germline V gene data show CDR1 as SGHTA and CDR2 as FQGNSA. CDR3 length: 14 amino acids.

This sequence joins TRBV6-5 and TRBJ1-1; a possible D gene is TRBD1 (5 bases). The CDR3 consists of 13 residues. CDR1 and CDR2 from the germline V gene are MNHEY and SVGAGI. V dropped 7 bases and J dropped 11 bases, with 20 bases sitting between them. CDR3 sequence: CASTQGVDKRAFF. Written as DNA, the CDR3 is TGTGCCAGCACCCAAGGGGTGGACAAGAGGGCTTTCTTT.

This clone was seen a handful of times. The rearrangement joins TRBV9 to TRBJ1-1; a possible D gene is TRBD1 (5 bases). Trimming took off 4 bases at V and 1 base at J, with 11 bases between the two ends. Germline values: CDR1 SGDLS, CDR2 YYNGEE. The CDR3 is made up of 14 amino acids. The chain's CDR3 is CASSRKTGNTEAFF. CDR3 coding DNA: TGTGCCAGCAGCCGTAAAACAGGGAACACTGAAGCTTTCTTT.

The V and J genes are TRBV4-1 and TRBJ2-3, with D perhaps matching TRBD2 (6 bases). The germline V and J ends were trimmed by 0 bases and 8 bases, with 21 bases remaining between them. This CDR3 is built from 17 residues. Germline-derived CDR1 and CDR2 are MGHRA and YSYEKL. For the CDR3, the DNA is TGCGCCAGCAGCCAAGATGCCCCCTCCGGGAGTAGTGGTACGCAGTATTTT. Amino acids: CASSQDAPSGSSGTQYF.

CDR3 nucleotide sequence: TGTGCCAGCAGCCCCGACCCGTCTGGGGCCAACGTCCTGACTTTC. It codes for CASSPDPSGANVLTF. V is TRBV7-2 and J is TRBJ2-6, with D unresolved. CDR1 and CDR2 from the germline V gene are SGHTA and FQGNSA. The CDR3 sequence is 15 residues long. The V end lost 5 bases, the J end lost 1 base, and 9 bases lay between the germline ends.

In this sample, this clone turned up once. J is TRBJ2-3 and V is TRBV7-2, with 7 bases aligning to TRBD2. The trim removed 5 bases at V and 12 bases at J, leaving 11 bases unmatched. The length of the CDR3 is 13 residues. CDR1 SGHTA and CDR2 FQGNSA come from the germline V gene. CDR3 loop: CASSPLGGTRQYF. The DNA for the CDR3 is TGTGCCAGCAGCCCCCTGGGAGGGACTCGTCAGTATTTT.

The chain uses TRBV4-3 and TRBJ2-2; D is unresolved. Germline assignment: CDR1 LGHNA and CDR2 YSLEER. V lost 4 bases to trimming and J lost 0 bases, with 9 bases between them. The CDR3 length is 15 residues. The CDR3: CASSPTGTNTGELFF. As DNA, the CDR3 is TGCGCCAGCAGCCCCACGGGTACGAACACCGGGGAGCTGTTTTTT.

V gene TRBV4-2 combines with J gene TRBJ1-2; D may be TRBD1 (5 bases). The CDR3 contains 15 residues. The V and J ends lost 0 bases and 4 bases respectively, with 12 bases between them. Germline V gene data show CDR1 as LGHNA and CDR2 as YNFKEQ. CDR3 loop: CASSQDGAGSYGYTF. CDR3 sequence (DNA): TGTGCCAGCAGCCAAGATGGGGCAGGGAGCTATGGCTACACCTTC.

The chain uses TRBV19 and TRBJ2-7; 9 bases are shared with TRBD1. Germline loops: CDR1 LNHDA, CDR2 SQIVND (reference sequence). The CDR3 consists of 16 residues. V lost 5 bases to trimming and J lost 3 bases; unmatched junction nucleotides: 11. The CDR3 is CASSLNLDRGHYEQYF. The CDR3 nucleotides read TGTGCCAGTAGTTTAAACCTGGACAGGGGACACTACGAGCAGTACTTC.

The chain employs TRBV6-4 and TRBJ2-5, with unresolved D. Trimming shortened V by 4 bases and J by 4 bases, and 16 bases separated the two germline ends. The CDR3 covers 15 residues. CDR1 is MRHNA, CDR2 SNTAGT, per germline. As DNA, the CDR3 is TGTGCCAGCAGTGTCTCTACCCTCCCGACAGAGACCCAGTACTTC. Translation: CASSVSTLPTETQYF.